The 6 T cell receptor beta chains listed next were all sequenced from one sample in a study of identical twins. TCRdb itself ran the 5' RACE reads through MiXCR, one entry per CDR3 protein. The sample records over 600,000 distinct CDR3 sequences, less than 25% being singletons. These data also formed part of another study, on T cells expressing NK-cell markers.

Source material: PBMCs. The receptor set was obtained from a woman between 18 and 29 years old in good health.

This clonotype appeared a few times. The chain is built from TRBV27 and TRBJ1-6; D is unclear. From germline, CDR1 is MNHEY and CDR2 SMNVEV (reference sequence). The CDR3 is made up of 16 amino acids. V lost 6 bases to trimming and J lost 0 bases, with 12 bases between them. This CDR3 reads CASSPDWSSYNSPLHF. CDR3 coding DNA: TGTGCCAGCAGCCCGGACTGGAGCTCCTATAATTCACCCCTCCACTTT.

This clonotype was seen a handful of times. This chain links TRBV20-1 with TRBJ1-1, with D unresolved. CDR1 and CDR2 (germline): DFQATT, SNEGSKA (reference sequence). CDR3 length equals 13 residues. V lost 7 bases and J 0 bases, leaving 12 bases between the germline ends. The DNA of the CDR3 is TGCAGTGTGCTACGCCTTATGAACACTGAAGCTTTCTTT. Its protein is CSVLRLMNTEAFF.

This chain joins TRBV20-1 and TRBJ2-4; D might be TRBD1 (5 bases). Trimming took off 2 bases at V and 0 bases at J, with 14 bases between the two ends. This CDR3 spans 16 amino acids. Germline V gives CDR1 DFQATT, CDR2 SNEGSKA (reference sequence). The CDR3 loop reads CSARQGTVLAKNIQYF. The CDR3 coding sequence is TGCAGTGCTAGACAGGGTACCGTGCTAGCCAAAAACATTCAGTACTTC.

This clonotype was seen just once. The chain recombines TRBV10-3 with TRBJ2-2, with TRBD1 as a possible D gene (6 bases). Looked up from germline, CDR1 is ENHRY and CDR2 is SYGVKD. CDR3 length: 14 amino acids. Between the trimmed V and J ends, which lost 7 bases and 5 bases, there was a span of 14 bases. In nucleotides, the CDR3 is TGTGCCATCATCAGGGGAAACGGGACCGGGGAGCTGTTTTTT. Its translation is CAIIRGNGTGELFF.

This clonotype has more than one count but fewer than ten. J is TRBJ2-3 and V is TRBV12-3 or TRBV12-4, with D perhaps matching TRBD1 (6 bases). This CDR3 contains 16 residues. With 2 bases removed from V and 2 bases from J, the gap between germline ends came to 14 bases. The DNA for the CDR3 is TGTGCCAGCAGTTTAAGGGGGACCCCACACACAGATACGCAGTATTTT. Translated: CASSLRGTPHTDTQYF.

The gene calls are TRBV4-2 and TRBJ2-2, with D unresolved. The CDR3 is 15 amino acids. CDR1 is LGHNA, CDR2 YNFKEQ, per germline. V lost 6 bases, J lost 3 bases, and 14 bases lay in between. The CDR3 nucleotides are TGTGCCAGCAGTCCTCGGCCTGGGCACACCGGGGAGCTGTTTTTT. Its protein product is CASSPRPGHTGELFF.